The 22 T cell receptor beta chains given below trace back to one sample, sequenced in a study of blood T cell repertoires in COVID-19. Some clones are missing from TCRdb's copy, which holds only in-frame ones; the method was immunoSEQ multiplex PCR. The sample holds approximately 500,000 clones, around 87% seen once. Material for sequencing was PBMCs or T cells enriched from blood (not recorded which). These TCRs come from a woman aged 40 to 55 who had recovered from COVID-19.

The V gene is TRBV5-6, the J gene TRBJ1-4; 9 bases line up with TRBD1. The junction had 4 bases not matched to a gene; V was cut back by 3 bases and J by 7 bases. Looked up from germline, CDR1 is SGHDT and CDR2 is YYEEEE. The CDR3 loop spans 14 amino acids. CDR3 sequence (DNA): TGTGCCAGCAGCTGGGGGACAGGGTTTGAAAAACTGTTTTTT. The encoded protein is CASSWGTGFEKLFF.

The chain links TRBV19 to TRBJ1-2; D possibly corresponds to TRBD1 (6 bases). In germline, CDR1 is LNHDA, CDR2 SQIVND (reference sequence). The V end lost 6 bases, the J end lost 4 bases, and 18 bases lay between the germline ends. This CDR3 has 15 amino acids. CDR3 nucleotides: TGTGCCAGTAGGGACAGTTTACCGTTAGGCTATGGCTACACCTTC. It specifies CASRDSLPLGYGYTF.

V is TRBV2 and J is TRBJ2-3, with a possible D match to TRBD1 (5 bases). Trimming removed 8 bases from V and 7 bases from J, with 13 bases in between. CDR1 is SNHLY and CDR2 is FYNNEI in the germline V gene. This CDR3 contains 12 residues. The CDR3 region has the DNA TGTGCCAGCGAGGAAAGACAGAATACGCAGTATTTT. This translates into CASEERQNTQYF.

The genes are TRBV4-3 and TRBJ2-2; D is perhaps TRBD1 (6 bases). This CDR3 spans 19 amino acids. The ends were cut back, 1 base at V and 2 bases at J, with 20 bases in the middle. CDR1 LGHNA and CDR2 YSLEER come from the germline V gene. CDR3 coding DNA: TGCGCCAGCAGCCAAGCTCCCCAAACCGGGACACTTAACACCGGGGAGCTGTTTTTT. Its protein product is CASSQAPQTGTLNTGELFF.

This rearrangement joins TRBV28 to TRBJ2-2; weak D call: TRBD2 (5 bases). Germline values: CDR1 MDHEN, CDR2 SYDVKM. The CDR3 loop spans 17 amino acids. V shed 3 bases and J shed 0 bases, with 14 bases lying between them. The CDR3 nucleotides are TGTGCCAGCAGTTTCATAACCCGGGGTGCGAACACCGGGGAGCTGTTTTTT. It translates to CASSFITRGANTGELFF.

The chain carries TRBV10-3 and TRBJ2-2; the match to TRBD1 covers 9 bases. The CDR3 has 14 residues. V lost 10 bases, J lost 4 bases, and 7 bases stayed unmatched. Per the germline V gene, CDR1 is ENHRY and CDR2 is SYGVKD. CDR3 protein: CATIGTGITGELFF. The CDR3 DNA sequence: TGTGCCACAATCGGGACAGGGATCACCGGGGAGCTGTTTTTT.

The CDR3 here is CASKQENTEAFF. The CDR3 coding sequence is TGTGCCAGCAAACAGGAGAACACTGAAGCTTTCTTT. This sequence joins TRBV27 and TRBJ1-1; D possibly corresponds to TRBD1 (5 bases). There are 12 residues in the CDR3. Germline V CDR1 and CDR2: MNHEY, SMNVEV (reference sequence). Deletions cut 7 bases from V and 1 base from J, with 7 bases between.

V and J are TRBV11-1 and TRBJ2-7; 8 positions match TRBD2. The CDR3 sequence is 14 residues long. V shed 3 bases and J 6 bases; nucleotides not matched to a gene: 7. Germline V gene lookup returns CDR1 SGHAT and CDR2 FQDESV (reference sequence). The DNA of the CDR3 is TGTGCCAGCAGCTTCGGGACTAGGGTCTCCGAGCAGTACTTC. Translating it yields CASSFGTRVSEQYF.

The J gene is TRBJ1-2, the V gene TRBV7-6; 7 nucleotides align to TRBD1. The V and J ends lost 6 bases and 7 bases, in that order; junction bases with no gene match: 11. CDR1 and CDR2 from the germline V gene are SGHVS and FNYEAQ. The CDR3 loop spans 14 amino acids. CDR3 region: CASSPTGDGSGYTF. The DNA of the CDR3 is TGTGCCAGCAGTCCTACAGGGGACGGTTCTGGCTACACCTTC.

The rearrangement uses TRBV25-1 and TRBJ2-1; TRBD2 is a possible D gene (6 bases). Trimming shortened V by 3 bases and J by 0 bases, and 9 bases separated the two germline ends. Germline-derived CDR1 and CDR2 are MGHDK and SYGVNS. CDR3 length: 15 amino acids. The DNA of the CDR3 is TGTGCCAGCAGTGAGCTCGGGGGCTCCTACAATGAGCAGTTCTTC. As protein: CASSELGGSYNEQFF.

The chain uses TRBV7-9 and TRBJ1-1, with a weak D call TRBD1 (6 bases). Germline CDR1 SEHNR, CDR2 FQNEAQ (reference sequence). The CDR3 covers 14 residues. V was clipped by 7 bases and J by 3 bases, with 15 bases between them. In nucleotides, the CDR3 is TGTGCCAGCATTCCCTGGGGGGGCTACACTGAAGCTTTCTTT. Amino acids: CASIPWGGYTEAFF.

The genes are TRBV18 and TRBJ1-1; D uncertain. Germline CDR1 KGHSH, CDR2 LQKENI. V was pared by 2 bases and J by 2 bases, with 6 bases between. This CDR3 is 13 amino acids long. The CDR3 loop is CASSPNRNTEAFF. The CDR3 bases are TGTGCCAGCTCACCAAACAGAAACACTGAAGCTTTCTTT.

The chain joins TRBV24-1 to TRBJ1-1; the match to TRBD1 covers 9 bases. The V gene end was trimmed by 6 bases and the J gene end by 3 bases; junction bases not matched to a gene: 4. Looked up from germline, CDR1 is KGHDR and CDR2 is SFDVKD. The CDR3 runs to 14 residues. In nucleotides, the CDR3 is TGTGCCACCAGTCGGACAGGGGAAGACACTGAAGCTTTCTTT. It translates to CATSRTGEDTEAFF.

V is TRBV6-5 and J is TRBJ1-5; 7 nucleotides agree with TRBD1. This CDR3 contains 15 residues. Looked up from germline, CDR1 is MNHEY and CDR2 is SVGAGI. The V segment lost 4 bases and the J segment 1 base; nucleotides outside the gene matches: 4. In nucleotides, the CDR3 is TGTGCCAGCAGTTCAGGGGGACAAAGCAATCAGCCCCAGCATTTT. It specifies CASSSGGQSNQPQHF.

The rearrangement uses TRBV30 and TRBJ2-7, with 10 bases aligning to TRBD2. Germline lookup yields CDR1 GTSNPN and CDR2 SVGIG (reference sequence). V lost 3 bases, J lost 2 bases, and 4 bases stayed unmatched. The CDR3 extends over 14 amino acids. This CDR3 is CAWSGSGGTYEQYF. The CDR3 DNA follows: TGTGCCTGGAGCGGTAGCGGGGGGACCTACGAGCAGTACTTC.

The CDR3 DNA sequence: TGTGCCAGCAGCTCCGACAGGACTTCTTACGAGCAGTACTTC. Translating it yields CASSSDRTSYEQYF. This chain connects TRBV7-9 to TRBJ2-7; D might be TRBD1 (6 bases). The germline V and J ends were trimmed by 4 bases and 4 bases, with 14 bases remaining between them. This CDR3 spans 14 amino acids. CDR1 and CDR2 from the germline V gene are SEHNR and FQNEAQ (reference sequence).

This clone has a handful of counts. In the same sample, other DNA sequences code for this CDR3. The CDR3 loop is CASSLVGLASNEQFF. CDR3 sequence (DNA): TGTGCCAGCAGCTTAGTGGGACTAGCGAGCAATGAGCAGTTCTTC. The chain has TRBV7-2 and TRBJ2-1; TRBD2 matches 10 bases. This CDR3 region has 15 residues. V dropped 1 base and J dropped 6; count of bases not matched to a gene: 3. Germline V gene lookup returns CDR1 SGHTA and CDR2 FQGNSA.

This clone came up once. The chain combines TRBV19 with TRBJ2-6; perhaps TRBD1 as D (7 bases). Germline V gives CDR1 LNHDA, CDR2 SQIVND (reference sequence). The CDR3 sequence is 16 residues long. The V end lost 10 bases, the J end lost 0 bases, and 16 bases lay between the germline ends. The CDR3 DNA follows: TGTGCCATCCCGGACAGGAGGGACTCTGGGGCCAACGTCCTGACTTTC. It yields the protein CAIPDRRDSGANVLTF.

The chain uses TRBV29-1 and TRBJ1-1, with D possibly TRBD1 on 6 matching bases. The germline V and J ends were trimmed by 4 bases and 0 bases, with 15 bases remaining between them. The CDR3 sequence is 15 residues long. Germline V gives CDR1 SQVTM, CDR2 ANQGSEA. This chain's CDR3 is CSVVRGGSMNTEAFF. In DNA form, the CDR3 reads TGCAGCGTTGTAAGGGGGGGCAGCATGAACACTGAAGCTTTCTTT.

CDR3: CASSIRGLAGQDTQYF. CDR3 coding DNA: TGCGCCAGCAGCATCCGCGGACTAGCGGGACAAGATACGCAGTATTTT. The chain couples TRBV4-3 to TRBJ2-3; TRBD2 agrees at 12 bases. V shed 5 bases, J shed 5 bases, and the junction held 8 bases outside the gene matches. The CDR3 extends over 16 amino acids. The germline V gene encodes CDR1 LGHNA and CDR2 YSLEER.

The genes are TRBV7-6 and TRBJ2-3, with 8 positions matching TRBD2. This CDR3 contains 17 residues. Trimming removed 5 bases from V and 3 bases from J; junction bases left unmatched: 13. Germline lookup yields CDR1 SGHVS and CDR2 FNYEAQ. CDR3 loop: CASSRMSAGGSTDTQYF. Here the CDR3 DNA reads TGTGCCAGCAGCCGAATGAGCGCGGGAGGATCGACAGATACGCAGTATTTT.

CDR3 nucleotides: TGTGCCAGCTCCCAGGGTGAGGGCTACACCTTC. This sequence encodes CASSQGEGYTF. The gene calls are TRBV18 and TRBJ1-2; D is perhaps TRBD1 (5 bases). The CDR3 has 11 amino acids. V dropped 6 bases and J dropped 8 bases, with 10 bases sitting between them. CDR1 and CDR2 from the germline V gene are KGHSH and LQKENI.